The rows below give T cell receptor beta chains drawn from one sample of a study of T cell responses to AZD1222 COVID-19 vaccine. Repertoires were generated with immunoSEQ multiplex PCR, while TCRdb's copy carries only in-frame clones and drops some. The table includes approximately 210,000 clones, roughly 90% detected once. The sequenced sample was peripheral blood, obtained 28 days after the second AZD1222 dose. Receptors were obtained from an adult who received the AZD1222 COVID-19 vaccine. Both conserved end residues are trimmed from each CDR3. Each record gives: CDR3 protein, J gene, V gene, D gene. The D gene is left open where the match is weak.

CDR3: ASSFGAVETQY
J: TRBJ2-5
V: TRBV28
D: NA

CDR3: ASSSRSGAGDTQY
J: TRBJ2-3
V: TRBV11-3
D: NA

CDR3: ASSPTNTGAAQH
J: TRBJ1-5
V: TRBV7-2
D: TRBD1

CDR3: ASSPQGNSPLH
J: TRBJ1-6
V: TRBV5-1
D: TRBD1

CDR3: ASSLEQAGGPWNIQY
J: TRBJ2-4
V: TRBV11-2
D: TRBD2

CDR3: ASSNRTVPGELF
J: TRBJ2-2
V: TRBV7-9
D: NA

CDR3: ASSATSGRGGRETQY
J: TRBJ2-5
V: TRBV2
D: TRBD2

CDR3: ASSEASGYGNTIY
J: TRBJ1-3
V: TRBV6-1
D: NA

CDR3: ASSRDRAGPPGEKLF
J: TRBJ1-4
V: TRBV4-3
D: TRBD1

CDR3: ASSSFTDTQY
J: TRBJ2-3
V: TRBV28
D: NA

CDR3: ASSPSQGRPEQF
J: TRBJ2-1
V: TRBV18
D: NA

CDR3: ASSLQSGPDTQY
J: TRBJ2-3
V: TRBV7-3
D: NA

CDR3: ASSGGGTGNQPQH
J: TRBJ1-5
V: TRBV2
D: TRBD1

CDR3: ATSDPGRGEGSGRPTDTQY
J: TRBJ2-3
V: TRBV24-1
D: TRBD2

CDR3: ASSPLGGSYEQY
J: TRBJ2-7
V: TRBV3-1/TRBV3-2
D: NA

CDR3: ASKASGRFNEQF
J: TRBJ2-1
V: TRBV10-2
D: TRBD2

CDR3: AWSGGPGTEAF
J: TRBJ1-1
V: TRBV30
D: NA

CDR3: ASSPPPGLARYNEQF
J: TRBJ2-1
V: TRBV11-2
D: TRBD2

CDR3: AWNWDGAGENYGYT
J: TRBJ1-2
V: TRBV30
D: NA

CDR3: ASSLDHWGGKSPLH
J: TRBJ1-6
V: TRBV11-3
D: NA

CDR3: ASSPAGRATDTQY
J: TRBJ2-3
V: TRBV5-1
D: NA

CDR3: ASSLLGGSNQPQH
J: TRBJ1-5
V: TRBV28
D: NA

CDR3: ASRGNQPQH
J: TRBJ1-5
V: TRBV28
D: NA

CDR3: ASSYVRVGTGELF
J: TRBJ2-2
V: TRBV28
D: NA

CDR3: ASSEPRGSYEQY
J: TRBJ2-7
V: TRBV2
D: NA

CDR3: SAGVFGTSNTQY
J: TRBJ2-3
V: TRBV29-1
D: TRBD2

CDR3: ASSVDPIQETQY
J: TRBJ2-5
V: TRBV9
D: NA

CDR3: AWSVARNQPQH
J: TRBJ1-5
V: TRBV30
D: NA

CDR3: ASSLTGVMKDGYT
J: TRBJ1-2
V: TRBV5-6
D: NA

CDR3: ASSLASGLPATQY
J: TRBJ2-3
V: TRBV11-3
D: NA

CDR3: ASSARTGYNEQF
J: TRBJ2-1
V: TRBV9
D: NA

CDR3: ASSLGAGRGEETQY
J: TRBJ2-5
V: TRBV7-8
D: TRBD2

CDR3: ASSRPGQGLFGELF
J: TRBJ2-2
V: TRBV28
D: TRBD1

CDR3: AADTQY
J: TRBJ2-3
V: TRBV28
D: NA

CDR3: AWSVHGSKSPLH
J: TRBJ1-6
V: TRBV30
D: NA

CDR3: ASSFWRDTEAF
J: TRBJ1-1
V: TRBV7-2
D: NA

CDR3: SVKGASSYNEQF
J: TRBJ2-1
V: TRBV29-1
D: TRBD1